This T cell receptor (beta chain) was identified during a study of spatial heterogeneity in lung cancer. As for the study in general: A consistent excess of beta-chain over alpha-chain sequences was detected.

The ends lost 1 base at V and 0 bases at J; junction bases unmatched: 7. This CDR3 is built from 17 residues. Germline V gives CDR1 SGHRS, CDR2 YFSETQ. The time point here: sample taken at primary tumor resection. Unsorted samples of tumor, nontumor lung or frozen PBMC had their whole RNA sequenced. The donors comprised 60 to 80 untreated early-stage non-small cell lung cancer patients. Single TCR cDNA molecules each had their own unique molecular identifier. One entry per CDR3 protein, called by TCRdb with MiXCR from the 5' RACE reads. The sample holds 4,700 or so distinct CDR3 sequences; 30% to 40% are singletons and the top ten take roughly 35%. Study findings and constraints: Expanded tumor TCRs that were ubiquitous appeared in blood more at resection than follow-up.

This clonotype was seen a few times. Its antigen is undetermined. The library was designed around alpha chains, so this beta chain is a stray read whose abundance carries little weight. The TCR sequence derives from a male donor with early-stage non-small cell lung cancer. The sample in question was PBMCs, obtained at surgery. The rearrangement uses TRBV5-1 and TRBJ2-1; TRBD2 agrees at 7 bases. The CDR3 sequence: CASSLFSSGSSYNEQFF. The DNA for the CDR3 is TGCGCCAGCAGCTTGTTCTCTAGCGGTAGCTCCTACAATGAGCAGTTCTTC.